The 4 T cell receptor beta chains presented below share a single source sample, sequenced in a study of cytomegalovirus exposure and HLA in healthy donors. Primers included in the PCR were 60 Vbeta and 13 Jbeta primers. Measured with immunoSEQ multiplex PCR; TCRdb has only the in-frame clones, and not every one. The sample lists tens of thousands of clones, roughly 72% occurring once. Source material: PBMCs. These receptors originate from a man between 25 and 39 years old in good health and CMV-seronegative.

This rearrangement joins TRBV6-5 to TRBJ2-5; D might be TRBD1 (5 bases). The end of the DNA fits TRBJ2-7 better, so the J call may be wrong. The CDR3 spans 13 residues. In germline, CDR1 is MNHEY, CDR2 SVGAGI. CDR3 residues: CASMVGRDYEQYF. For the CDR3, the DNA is TGTGCCAGCATGGTGGGCAGGGACTACGAGCAGTACTTC.

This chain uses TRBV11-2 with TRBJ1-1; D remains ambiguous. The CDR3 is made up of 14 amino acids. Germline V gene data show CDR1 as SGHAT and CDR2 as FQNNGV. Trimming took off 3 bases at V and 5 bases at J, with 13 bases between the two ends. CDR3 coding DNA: TGTGCCAGCAGCTTGGAGGGAGGGTTGACTGAAGCTTTCTTT. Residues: CASSLEGGLTEAFF.

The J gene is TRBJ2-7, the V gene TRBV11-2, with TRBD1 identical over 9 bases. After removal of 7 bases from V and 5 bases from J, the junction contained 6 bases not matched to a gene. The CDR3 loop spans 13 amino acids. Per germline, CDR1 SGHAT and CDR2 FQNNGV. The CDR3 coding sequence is TGTGCCAGCACCGGGACAGGGTGGGACGAGCAGTACGTC. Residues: CASTGTGWDEQYV.

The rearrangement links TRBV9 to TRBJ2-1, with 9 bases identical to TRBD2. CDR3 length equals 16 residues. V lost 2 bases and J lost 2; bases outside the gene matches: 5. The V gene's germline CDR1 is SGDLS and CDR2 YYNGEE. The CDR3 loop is CASSVRLAETYNEQFF. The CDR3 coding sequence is TGTGCCAGCAGCGTCCGACTAGCGGAGACCTACAATGAGCAGTTCTTC.